This T cell receptor beta chain was profiled in a study of OX40 agonist ivuxolimab in advanced cancers. Study outcomes and limitations: In the 0.1 to 3.0 mg/kg range, CD4+ and CD8+ blood T cells had expanded clonally by week 6.

Germline-derived CDR1 and CDR2 are MDHEN and SYDVKM. There are 11 residues in the CDR3. Deletions cut 4 bases from V and 5 bases from J, with 5 bases between. Peripheral blood came from all dose cohorts at three timepoints. Sequencing used immunoSEQ multiplex PCR; TCRdb keeps in-frame clones, though not all of them. Counted here are tens of thousands of clones, more than 90% occurring once; the ten biggest clones make up approximately 0.69%. In the case of this clone: Its antigen remains unknown.

The genes are TRBV28 and TRBJ1-1; D unclear. The receptor comes from an adult with an advanced solid tumor such as melanoma, head and neck, liver or kidney cancer. Sequences were derived from CD4+ or CD8+ T cells sorted from blood, sampled in a trial of the OX40 agonist ivuxolimab. The CDR3 is CASSSETEAFF. The CDR3 region has the DNA TGTGCCAGCAGTTCTGAAACTGAAGCTTTCTTT.